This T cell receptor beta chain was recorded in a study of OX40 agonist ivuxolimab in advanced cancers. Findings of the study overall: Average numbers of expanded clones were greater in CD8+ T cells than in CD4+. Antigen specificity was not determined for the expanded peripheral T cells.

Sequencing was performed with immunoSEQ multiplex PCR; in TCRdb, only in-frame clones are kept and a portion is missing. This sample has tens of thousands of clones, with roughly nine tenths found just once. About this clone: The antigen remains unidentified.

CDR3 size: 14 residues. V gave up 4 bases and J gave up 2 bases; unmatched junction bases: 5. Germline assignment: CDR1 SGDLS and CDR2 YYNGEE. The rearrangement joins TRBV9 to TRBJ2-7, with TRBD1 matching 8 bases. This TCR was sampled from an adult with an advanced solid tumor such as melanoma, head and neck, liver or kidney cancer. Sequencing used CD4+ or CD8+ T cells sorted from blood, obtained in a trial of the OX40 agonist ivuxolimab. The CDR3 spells CASSLGQGTYEQYF. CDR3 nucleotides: TGTGCCAGCAGCCTCGGACAGGGTACCTACGAGCAGTACTTC.